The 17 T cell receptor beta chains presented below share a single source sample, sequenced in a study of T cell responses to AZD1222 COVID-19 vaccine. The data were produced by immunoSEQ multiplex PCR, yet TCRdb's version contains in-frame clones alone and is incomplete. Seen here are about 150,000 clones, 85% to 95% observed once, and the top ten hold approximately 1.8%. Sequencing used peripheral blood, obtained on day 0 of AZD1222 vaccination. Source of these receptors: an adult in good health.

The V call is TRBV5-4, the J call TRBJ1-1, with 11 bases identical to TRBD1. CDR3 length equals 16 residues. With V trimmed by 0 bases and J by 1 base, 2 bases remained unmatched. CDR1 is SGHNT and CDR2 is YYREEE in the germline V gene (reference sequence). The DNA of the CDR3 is TGTGCCAGCAGCTTGGGGGACAGGGGGGAGAACACTGAAGCTTTCTTT. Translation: CASSLGDRGENTEAFF.

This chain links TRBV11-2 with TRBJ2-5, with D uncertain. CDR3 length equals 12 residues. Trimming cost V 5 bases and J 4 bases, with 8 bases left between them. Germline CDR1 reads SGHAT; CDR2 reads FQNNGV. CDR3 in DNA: TGTGCCAGCAGCCCCGTTGGAGAGACCCAGTACTTC. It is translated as CASSPVGETQYF.

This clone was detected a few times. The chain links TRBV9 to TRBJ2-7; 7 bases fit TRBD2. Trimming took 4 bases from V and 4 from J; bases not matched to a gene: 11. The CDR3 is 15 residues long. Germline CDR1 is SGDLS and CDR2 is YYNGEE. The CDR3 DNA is TGTGCCAGCAGCCCCGCCGGGTCGGGGGGTTACGAGCAGTACTTC. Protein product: CASSPAGSGGYEQYF.

The CDR3 protein is CASSENMGDGYTF. The CDR3 nucleotides read TGTGCCAGCAGTGAAAATATGGGAGATGGCTACACCTTC. The V and J genes are TRBV25-1 and TRBJ1-2; D unresolved. The CDR3 runs to 13 residues. Deletions cut 2 bases from V and 6 bases from J, with 10 bases between. Germline loops: CDR1 MGHDK, CDR2 SYGVNS.

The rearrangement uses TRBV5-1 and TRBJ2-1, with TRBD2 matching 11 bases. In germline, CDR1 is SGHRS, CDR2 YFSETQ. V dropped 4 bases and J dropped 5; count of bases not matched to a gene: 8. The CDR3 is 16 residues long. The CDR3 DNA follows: TGCGCCAGCAGCCCTTTACTAGCGGGGGCCGACAATGAGCAGTTCTTC. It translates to CASSPLLAGADNEQFF. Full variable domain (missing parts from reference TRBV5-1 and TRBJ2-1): KAGVTQTPRYLIKTRGQQVTLSCSPISGHRSVSWYQQTPGQGLQFLFEYFSETQRNKGNFPGRFSGRQFSNSRSEMNVSTLELGDSALYLCASSPLLAGADNEQFFGPGTRLTVL.

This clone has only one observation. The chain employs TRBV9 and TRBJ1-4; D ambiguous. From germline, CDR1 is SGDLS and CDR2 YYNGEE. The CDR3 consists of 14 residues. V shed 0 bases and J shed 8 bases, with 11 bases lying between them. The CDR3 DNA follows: TGTGCCAGCAGCGTAGGTGTGGGGTCAGAAAAACTGTTTTTT. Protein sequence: CASSVGVGSEKLFF.

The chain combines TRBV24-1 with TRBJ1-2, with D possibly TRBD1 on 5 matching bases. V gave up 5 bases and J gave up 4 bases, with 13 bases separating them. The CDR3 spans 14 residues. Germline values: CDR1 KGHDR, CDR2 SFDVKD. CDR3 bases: TGTGCCACCAGTGCAGTCGGGGGGACCTATGGCTACACCTTC. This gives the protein CATSAVGGTYGYTF.

The CDR3 bases are TGCGCCAGCAGCTTTCAGAACACCGGGGAGCTGTTTTTT. Translation gives CASSFQNTGELFF. The chain carries TRBV4-3 and TRBJ2-2; D is uncertain. Germline V gives CDR1 LGHNA, CDR2 YSLEER. V was pared by 5 bases and J by 1 base, with 5 bases between. CDR3 length equals 13 residues.

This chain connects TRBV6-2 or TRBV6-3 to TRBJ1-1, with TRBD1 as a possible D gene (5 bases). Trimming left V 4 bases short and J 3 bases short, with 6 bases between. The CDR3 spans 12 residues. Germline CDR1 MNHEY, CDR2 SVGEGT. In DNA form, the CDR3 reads TGTGCCAGCAGTTGGGGGGACACTGAAGCTTTCTTT. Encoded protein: CASSWGDTEAFF.

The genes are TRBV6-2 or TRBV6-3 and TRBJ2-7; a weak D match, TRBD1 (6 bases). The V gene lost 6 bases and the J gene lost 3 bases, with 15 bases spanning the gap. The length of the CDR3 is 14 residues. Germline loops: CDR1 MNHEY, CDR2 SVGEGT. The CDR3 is CASSIRDIYYEQYF. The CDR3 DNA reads TGTGCCAGCAGCATCCGGGACATTTACTACGAGCAGTACTTC.

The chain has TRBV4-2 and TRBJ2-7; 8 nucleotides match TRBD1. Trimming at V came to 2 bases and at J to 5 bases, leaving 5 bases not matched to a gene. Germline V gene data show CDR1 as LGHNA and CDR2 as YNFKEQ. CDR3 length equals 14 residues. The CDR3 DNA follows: TGTGCCAGCAGCCAAAGGACAGGGAACAACGAGCAGTACTTC. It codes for CASSQRTGNNEQYF.

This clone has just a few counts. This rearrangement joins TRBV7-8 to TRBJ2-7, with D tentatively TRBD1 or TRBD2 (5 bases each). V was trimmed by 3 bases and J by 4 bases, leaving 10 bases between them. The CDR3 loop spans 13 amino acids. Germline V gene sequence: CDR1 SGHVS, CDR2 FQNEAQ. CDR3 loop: CASSFGGLYEQYF. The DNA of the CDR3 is TGTGCCAGCAGCTTTGGGGGTCTATACGAGCAGTACTTC.

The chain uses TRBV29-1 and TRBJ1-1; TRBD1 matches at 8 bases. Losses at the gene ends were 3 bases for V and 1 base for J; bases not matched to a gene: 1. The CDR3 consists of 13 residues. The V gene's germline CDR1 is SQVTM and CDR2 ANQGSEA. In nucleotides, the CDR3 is TGCAGCGTTGAGACAGGGGCGAACACTGAAGCTTTCTTT. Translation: CSVETGANTEAFF.

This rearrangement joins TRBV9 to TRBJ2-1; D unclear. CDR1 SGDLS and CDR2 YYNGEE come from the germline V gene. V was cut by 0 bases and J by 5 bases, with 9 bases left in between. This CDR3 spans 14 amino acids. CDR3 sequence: CASSVATYDNEQFF. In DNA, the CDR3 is TGTGCCAGCAGCGTAGCTACCTATGACAATGAGCAGTTCTTC.

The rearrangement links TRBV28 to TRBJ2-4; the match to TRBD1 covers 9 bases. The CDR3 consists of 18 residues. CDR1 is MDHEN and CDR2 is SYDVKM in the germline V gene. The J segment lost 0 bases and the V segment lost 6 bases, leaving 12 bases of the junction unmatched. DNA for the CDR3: TGTGCCAGCAGGCTGACAGGGGGAAGCTTACTAGCCAAAAACATTCAGTACTTC. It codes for CASRLTGGSLLAKNIQYF.

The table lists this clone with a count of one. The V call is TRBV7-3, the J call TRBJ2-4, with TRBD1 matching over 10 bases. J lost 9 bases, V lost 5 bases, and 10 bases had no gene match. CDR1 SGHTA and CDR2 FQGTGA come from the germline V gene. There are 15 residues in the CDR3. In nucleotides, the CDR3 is TGTGCCAGCAGCCCACCCGGGACAGGGGTGGGCATTCAGTACTTC. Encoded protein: CASSPPGTGVGIQYF.

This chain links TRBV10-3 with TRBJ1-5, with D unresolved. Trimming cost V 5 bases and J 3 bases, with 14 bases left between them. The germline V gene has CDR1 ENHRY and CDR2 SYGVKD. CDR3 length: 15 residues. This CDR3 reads CAISRTEAFNQPQHF. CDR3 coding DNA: TGTGCCATCAGTCGGACCGAAGCCTTCAATCAGCCCCAGCATTTT.